The 32 T cell receptor beta chains given below trace back to one sample, sequenced in a study of blood T cells in healthy people across ages. The use of a sample-barcoded 5' primer and a J-beta primer mix characterized a second PCR of roughly 6 to 11 cycles. A single record per CDR3 protein comes from TCRdb applying MiXCR to the 5' RACE reads. The profile covers 1.5 million to 2 million distinct CDR3 sequences, with roughly 30% appearing a single time and roughly 8% taken by the ten largest. Material: blood. The receptors come from a woman in her thirties in good health.

This clonotype occurred many times. The chain has TRBV7-9 and TRBJ2-5, with D possibly being TRBD2 (5 bases). Per the germline V gene, CDR1 is SEHNR and CDR2 is FQNEAQ (reference sequence). Trimming took off 1 base at V and 4 bases at J, with 7 bases between the two ends. This CDR3 has 13 residues. CDR3 coding DNA: TGTGCCAGCAGCTTAGTGGGAGCAGAGACCCAGTACTTC. Its translation: CASSLVGAETQYF.

The J gene is TRBJ2-3, the V gene TRBV7-2; 15 bases agree with TRBD2. Germline CDR1 reads SGHTA; CDR2 reads FQGNSA. The ends lost 6 bases at V and 2 bases at J; junction bases unmatched: 9. The CDR3 contains 18 residues. DNA for the CDR3: TGTGCCAGCAGACCCCCGGGACTAGCGGGGGGTCTCACAGATACGCAGTATTTT. Translation gives CASRPPGLAGGLTDTQYF.

There are many counts of this clonotype. The gene calls are TRBV6-1 and TRBJ2-7, with D possibly being TRBD2 (6 bases). Trimming left V 2 bases short and J 3 bases short, with 14 bases between. Per the germline V gene, CDR1 is MNHNS and CDR2 is SASEGT. This CDR3 is 15 amino acids long. The CDR3 reads CASSETGEGFYEQYF. The CDR3 DNA reads TGTGCCAGCAGTGAAACGGGGGAAGGGTTCTACGAGCAGTACTTC.

This clonotype was found a few times. The chain has TRBV18 and TRBJ1-1; no clear D gene. The germline V gene has CDR1 KGHSH and CDR2 LQKENI. The CDR3 runs 16 residues. Trimming cost V 2 bases and J 0 bases, with 13 bases left between them. CDR3 loop: CASSPSPGGMNTEAFF. The CDR3 region has the DNA TGTGCCAGCTCACCATCCCCAGGTGGGATGAACACTGAAGCTTTCTTT.

The chain carries TRBV4-3 and TRBJ2-5, with TRBD1 identical over 7 bases. The CDR3 length is 15 residues. J gave up 9 bases and V 0 bases, and 10 bases lay outside the gene matches. Germline lookup yields CDR1 LGHNA and CDR2 YSLEER. As DNA, the CDR3 is TGCGCCAGCAGCCAAGAGAACAGGGGTAGGGGTGCCCAGTACTTC. Translated, it gives CASSQENRGRGAQYF.

The rearrangement links TRBV20-1 to TRBJ2-7; 11 bases line up with TRBD2. The CDR3 is 15 amino acids. CDR1 is DFQATT, CDR2 SNEGSKA, per germline (reference sequence). The V segment lost 0 bases and the J segment 1 base; nucleotides outside the gene matches: 2. The CDR3 protein is CSARDSGGGSYEQYF. CDR3 in DNA: TGCAGTGCTAGAGATAGCGGGGGGGGTTCCTACGAGCAGTACTTC.

In this sample, this clonotype turned up many times. The gene calls are TRBV12-3 or TRBV12-4 and TRBJ1-2; D is possibly TRBD1 (6 bases). This CDR3 has 12 residues. Trimming shortened V by 8 bases and J by 4 bases, and 11 bases separated the two germline ends. CDR3 sequence (DNA): TGTGCCAGCCAACAGGGTCCCTATGGCTACACCTTC. Translated, it gives CASQQGPYGYTF.

As for this clonotype: With a much larger clone just one base away, this may be a read error. The V gene is TRBV5-1, the J gene TRBJ2-7; TRBD2 matches at 11 bases. CDR1 is SGHRS and CDR2 is YFSETQ in the germline V gene. The trim removed 4 bases at V and 6 bases at J, leaving 15 bases unmatched. There are 17 residues in the CDR3. CDR3 protein: CASSPRGLAGGAGEQYF. Written as DNA, the CDR3 is TGCGCCAGCAGCCCCCGGGGGCTAGCGGGAGGTGCTGGCGAGCAGTACTTC.

This clonotype has a single count. The rearrangement joins TRBV15 to TRBJ1-4, with D possibly TRBD1 on 5 matching bases. The germline CDR1 and CDR2 sequences are LNHNV and YYDKDF (reference sequence). Trimming shortened V by 5 bases and J by 0 bases, and 7 bases separated the two germline ends. The CDR3 is made up of 14 amino acids. CDR3 sequence reads: CATSARATNEKLFF. DNA of the CDR3: TGTGCCACCAGCGCCAGGGCAACTAATGAAAAACTGTTTTTT.

This clonotype was counted a few times. A single base separates this from a much larger clone, so it may be a read error. V and J are TRBV9 and TRBJ2-6, with a weak D call TRBD1 (5 bases). The CDR3 loop spans 15 amino acids. Germline lookup yields CDR1 SGDLS and CDR2 YYNGEE. The CDR3: CASSPRASGANVRTF. In DNA, the CDR3 is TGTGCCAGCAGCCCTCGGGCCTCTGGGGCCAACGTCCGGACTTTC.

For this clonotype: A clone one base away is much larger, so this may be a read error. The chain recombines TRBV10-3 with TRBJ2-1; 8 nucleotides agree with TRBD2. The CDR3 has 15 residues. CDR1 ENHRY and CDR2 SYGVKD come from the germline V gene. V lost 2 bases, J lost 5 bases, and 5 bases stayed unmatched. CDR3 loop: CAISEAGGLDNEQFF. The CDR3 region has the DNA TGTGCCATCAGTGAGGCGGGGGGATTAGACAATGAGCAGTTCTTC.

This clonotype has more than one count but fewer than ten. This chain uses TRBV5-1 with TRBJ2-5; 7 nucleotides align to TRBD2. Germline trimming cut 2 bases from V and 0 bases from J; bases unmatched to any gene: 7. The germline V gene has CDR1 SGHRS and CDR2 YFSETQ. The CDR3 consists of 16 residues. This CDR3 is CASSLGGTTHQETQYF. Here the CDR3 DNA reads TGCGCCAGCAGCTTAGGTGGGACTACCCACCAAGAGACCCAGTACTTC. Full variable domain (remainder filled in from reference TRBV5-1 and TRBJ2-5): KAGVTQTPRYLIKTRGQQVTLSCSPISGHRSVSWYQQTPGQGLQFLFEYFSETQRNKGNFPGRFSGRQFSNSRSEMNVSTLELGDSALYLCASSLGGTTHQETQYFGPGTRLLVL.

This clonotype has a single count. The gene calls are TRBV28 and TRBJ1-1; 7 bases are a match to TRBD1. J was trimmed by 1 base and V by 7 bases; bases with no gene match: 6. Germline V gives CDR1 MDHEN, CDR2 SYDVKM. This CDR3 spans 14 amino acids. The CDR3 protein is CASIPGGTNTEAFF. The CDR3 bases are TGTGCCAGCATCCCAGGGGGAACGAACACTGAAGCTTTCTTT. The entire variable domain, with the rest obtained from reference TRBV28 and TRBJ1-1, is as follows: DVKVTQSSRYLVKRTGEKVFLECVQDMDHENMFWYRQDPGLGLRLIYFSYDVKMKEKGDIPEGYSVSREKKERFSLILESASTNQTSMYLCASIPGGTNTEAFFGQGTRLTVV.

This clonotype was observed a handful of times. The rearrangement uses TRBV7-9 and TRBJ2-7, with a weak D call TRBD1 (5 bases). Germline CDR1 SEHNR, CDR2 FQNEAQ (reference sequence). V lost 1 base and J 5 bases, leaving 15 bases between the germline ends. The CDR3 is 15 residues long. The CDR3 bases are TGTGCCAGCAGCTTAGAAGGATTTAGGGGCCACGAGCAGTACTTC. The encoded protein is CASSLEGFRGHEQYF.

This sequence joins TRBV7-2 and TRBJ2-4, with D perhaps matching TRBD1 or TRBD2 (5 bases each). The better agreement between TRBJ2-5 and the DNA end casts doubt on the J call. CDR1 and CDR2 (germline): SGHTA, FQGNSA. This CDR3 comprises 14 residues. This CDR3 reads CASSFRDGRETQYF. CDR3 coding DNA: TGTGCCAGCAGCTTCCGGGACGGGCGGGAGACCCAGTACTTC.

Ten or more counts support this clonotype. The J gene is TRBJ2-3, the V gene TRBV4-1; D is undetermined. CDR3 length: 14 amino acids. Germline V gene sequence: CDR1 MGHRA, CDR2 YSYEKL. The V and J ends lost 6 bases and 0 bases respectively, with 10 bases between them. The chain's CDR3 is CASRPFFSTDTQYF. In DNA, the CDR3 is TGCGCCAGCAGACCTTTTTTTAGCACAGATACGCAGTATTTT.

The chain uses TRBV11-2 and TRBJ2-1; TRBD1 aligns across 12 bases. Germline CDR1 SGHAT, CDR2 FQNNGV. With V trimmed by 5 bases and J by 5 bases, 13 bases remained unmatched. This CDR3 has 18 amino acids. CDR3 sequence reads: CASSRQLPGTGGHNEQFF. CDR3 sequence (DNA): TGTGCCAGCAGCCGCCAGTTACCCGGGACAGGGGGCCACAATGAGCAGTTCTTC.

This clonotype was recorded a few times. The chain carries TRBV7-9 and TRBJ2-4; the D gene could be TRBD1 or TRBD2 (6 bases each). Germline-derived CDR1 and CDR2 are SEHNR and FQNEAQ (reference sequence). The V end was cut by 5 bases, the J end by 9 bases, with 14 bases between. The CDR3 loop spans 13 amino acids. DNA of the CDR3: TGTGCCAGCAGCCCCACGGGGGCGCCCATTCAGTACTTC. Residues: CASSPTGAPIQYF.

In this sample, this clonotype turned up a few times. This chain joins TRBV5-5 and TRBJ1-2; 7 bases map to TRBD1. The CDR3 runs 15 residues. V lost 3 bases and J lost 3; bases outside the gene matches: 8. Germline loops: CDR1 SGHKS, CDR2 YYEKEE (reference sequence). The CDR3 region is CASSSTGSLYYGYTF. The CDR3 coding sequence is TGTGCCAGCAGCTCGACAGGGAGCTTATACTATGGCTACACCTTC.

The chain uses TRBV29-1 and TRBJ2-2, with a tentative D call TRBD2 (6 bases). Germline loops: CDR1 SQVTM, CDR2 ANQGSEA. The CDR3 consists of 12 residues. Here the CDR3 reads CSWADYGGELFF. The CDR3 coding sequence is TGCAGTTGGGCGGACTACGGCGGGGAGCTGTTTTTT.

Details on this clonotype: A single base separates this from a much larger clone, so it may be a read error. The CDR3 DNA follows: TGTGCTAGTGGTTTGGGCGGCATTCGGTACTTC. Amino acids: CASGLGGIRYF. The V gene is TRBV12-5, the J gene TRBJ2-4; no clear D gene. Germline CDR1 is LGHNT and CDR2 is FRNRAP. The CDR3 covers 11 residues.

The chain employs TRBV6-6 and TRBJ1-5; D possibly corresponds to TRBD1 (5 bases). Looked up from germline, CDR1 is MNHNY and CDR2 is SVGAGI (reference sequence). Trimming stripped 3 bases from V and 7 bases from J, with 13 bases between. The CDR3 spans 14 residues. The CDR3 DNA is TGTGCCAGCAGTTATCGGGACCGGTCGCAGCCCCAGCATTTT. As protein: CASSYRDRSQPQHF.

In its sample, this clonotype was seen a few times. J is TRBJ2-7 and V is TRBV5-6; D tentatively fits TRBD1 or TRBD2 (5 bases each). V gave up 2 bases and J gave up 0 bases, with 15 bases separating them. The germline gives CDR1 SGHDT, CDR2 YYEEEE. The CDR3 runs 16 residues. The CDR3 spells CASSFSIPGTSYEQYF. Written as DNA, the CDR3 is TGTGCCAGCAGCTTCTCAATACCAGGGACCTCCTACGAGCAGTACTTC.

The V call is TRBV12-3 or TRBV12-4, the J call TRBJ2-3, with D perhaps TRBD2 (5 bases). The V gene lost 7 bases and the J gene lost 4 bases, with 15 bases spanning the gap. This CDR3 contains 14 residues. The CDR3 bases are TGTGCCAGCACTTTTTTGGGTAGCGCAGATACGCAGTATTTT. Its translation is CASTFLGSADTQYF.

The V gene is TRBV20-1, the J gene TRBJ2-1; D might be TRBD2 (6 bases). Germline assignment: CDR1 DFQATT and CDR2 SNEGSKA (reference sequence). V lost 6 bases, J lost 5 bases, and 20 bases lay in between. There are 15 residues in the CDR3. The CDR3 here is CSAKGGDLTHNEQFF. The CDR3 coding sequence is TGCAGTGCCAAAGGCGGGGATTTGACCCACAATGAGCAGTTCTTC.

As concerns this clonotype: One end of the junction fails to match germline, which may point to a read error. The chain links TRBV24-1 to TRBJ1-2; a possible D gene is TRBD1 (6 bases). The CDR3 is 13 residues long. From germline, CDR1 is KGHDR and CDR2 SFDVKD. This CDR3 is CATQDSVNYGCTF. In DNA, the CDR3 is TGTGCCACCCAGGACAGCGTTAACTATGGCTGCACCTTC.

There are a few counts of this clonotype. J is TRBJ2-6 and V is TRBV12-3 or TRBV12-4; D unresolved. Trimming took 3 bases from V and 0 from J, leaving 15 bases between them. This CDR3 is built from 18 residues. CDR3 in DNA: TGTGCCAGCAGTTTCCTGTTACAGACTTACTCTGGGGCCAACGTCCTGACTTTC. It specifies CASSFLLQTYSGANVLTF.

This clonotype was observed a handful of times. The rearrangement joins TRBV6-6 to TRBJ2-3; the match to TRBD1 covers 9 bases. Germline values: CDR1 MNHNY, CDR2 SVGAGI (reference sequence). V was clipped by 8 bases and J by 1 base; unmatched bases: 4. The CDR3 spans 14 residues. The CDR3 loop reads CASHRDRGTDTQYF. The CDR3 region has the DNA TGTGCCAGCCATCGGGACAGGGGCACAGATACGCAGTATTTT.

The V and J genes are TRBV5-1 and TRBJ2-5; D may be TRBD1 (6 bases). Germline loops: CDR1 SGHRS, CDR2 YFSETQ. The CDR3 length is 15 residues. Trimming stripped 0 bases from V and 5 bases from J, with 14 bases between. This CDR3 is CASSLATDRPETQYF. The CDR3 DNA reads TGCGCCAGCAGCTTGGCCACAGACAGGCCGGAGACCCAGTACTTC.

This clonotype has only a few counts. The CDR3 protein is CASSTIVGYEQYF. The CDR3 DNA reads TGTGCCAGCAGTACGATAGTGGGCTACGAGCAGTACTTC. The chain has TRBV28 and TRBJ2-7; D not certain. V was clipped by 5 bases and J by 3 bases, with 11 bases between them. CDR3 length: 13 amino acids. CDR1 and CDR2 (germline): MDHEN, SYDVKM.

This clonotype came up many times. The V gene is TRBV4-1, the J gene TRBJ2-7; unclear D gene. This CDR3 region has 16 residues. CDR1 and CDR2 (germline): MGHRA, YSYEKL. V lost 1 base and J lost 5, with 18 bases in between. The CDR3 DNA reads as TGCGCCAGCAGCCAAGTCCCAGGAAGGGCTCTTGACGAGCAGTACTTC. Translated: CASSQVPGRALDEQYF.

This clonotype was observed a few times. The chain couples TRBV7-3 to TRBJ2-4, with TRBD2 matching over 10 bases. Germline V gene lookup returns CDR1 SGHTA and CDR2 FQGTGA. This CDR3 region has 14 residues. After removal of 4 bases from V and 13 bases from J, the junction contained 10 bases not matched to a gene. The CDR3 nucleotides read TGTGCCAGCAGCTCAGCGGGGGGGGCCGAGGCCCAGTACTTC. It encodes CASSSAGGAEAQYF.